This TCR beta chain was found in a study of T-cell reconstitution after alpha-beta-depleted transplantation in children. The TCRbeta library incorporated unique molecular identifiers. TCRdb re-analysed the PCR reads in MiXCR, keeping a single row per CDR3 protein. The table has fewer than 120,000 distinct CDR3 sequences, approximately 10% seen once. The V gene end was trimmed by 1 base and the J gene end by 5 bases; junction bases not matched to a gene: 9. The CDR3 runs to 16 residues. CDR1 is SGHVS, CDR2 FNYEAQ, per germline. In this sample, this clonotype turned up many times. Material: PBMCs from the stem cell graft donor, obtained from the stem cell graft. The clonotype was recovered from a human donor who donated a stem cell graft to a child with acute lymphoblastic leukemia. The chain joins TRBV7-6 to TRBJ2-7; 9 bases agree with TRBD1. The CDR3 sequence: CASSLDLGQGGHEQYF. The DNA for the CDR3 is TGTGCCAGCAGCTTAGATTTGGGACAGGGAGGCCACGAGCAGTACTTC.